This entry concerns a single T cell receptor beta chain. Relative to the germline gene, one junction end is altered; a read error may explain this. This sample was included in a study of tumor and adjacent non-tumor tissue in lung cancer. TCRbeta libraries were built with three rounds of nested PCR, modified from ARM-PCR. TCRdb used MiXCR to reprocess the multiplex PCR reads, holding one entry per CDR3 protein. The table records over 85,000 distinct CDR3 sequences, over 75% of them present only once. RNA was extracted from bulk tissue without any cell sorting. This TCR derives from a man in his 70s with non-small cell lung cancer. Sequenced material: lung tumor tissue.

In nucleotides, the CDR3 is TGTGCCAGCAGTTCAGGTAGGGGGAGCTCCTACAATGAGCAGTTGTTC. Amino acid sequence: CASSSGRGSSYNEQLF. The chain has TRBV5-6 and TRBJ2-1; D is possibly TRBD1 (6 bases). From germline, CDR1 is SGHDT and CDR2 YYEEEE. The CDR3 extends over 16 amino acids.